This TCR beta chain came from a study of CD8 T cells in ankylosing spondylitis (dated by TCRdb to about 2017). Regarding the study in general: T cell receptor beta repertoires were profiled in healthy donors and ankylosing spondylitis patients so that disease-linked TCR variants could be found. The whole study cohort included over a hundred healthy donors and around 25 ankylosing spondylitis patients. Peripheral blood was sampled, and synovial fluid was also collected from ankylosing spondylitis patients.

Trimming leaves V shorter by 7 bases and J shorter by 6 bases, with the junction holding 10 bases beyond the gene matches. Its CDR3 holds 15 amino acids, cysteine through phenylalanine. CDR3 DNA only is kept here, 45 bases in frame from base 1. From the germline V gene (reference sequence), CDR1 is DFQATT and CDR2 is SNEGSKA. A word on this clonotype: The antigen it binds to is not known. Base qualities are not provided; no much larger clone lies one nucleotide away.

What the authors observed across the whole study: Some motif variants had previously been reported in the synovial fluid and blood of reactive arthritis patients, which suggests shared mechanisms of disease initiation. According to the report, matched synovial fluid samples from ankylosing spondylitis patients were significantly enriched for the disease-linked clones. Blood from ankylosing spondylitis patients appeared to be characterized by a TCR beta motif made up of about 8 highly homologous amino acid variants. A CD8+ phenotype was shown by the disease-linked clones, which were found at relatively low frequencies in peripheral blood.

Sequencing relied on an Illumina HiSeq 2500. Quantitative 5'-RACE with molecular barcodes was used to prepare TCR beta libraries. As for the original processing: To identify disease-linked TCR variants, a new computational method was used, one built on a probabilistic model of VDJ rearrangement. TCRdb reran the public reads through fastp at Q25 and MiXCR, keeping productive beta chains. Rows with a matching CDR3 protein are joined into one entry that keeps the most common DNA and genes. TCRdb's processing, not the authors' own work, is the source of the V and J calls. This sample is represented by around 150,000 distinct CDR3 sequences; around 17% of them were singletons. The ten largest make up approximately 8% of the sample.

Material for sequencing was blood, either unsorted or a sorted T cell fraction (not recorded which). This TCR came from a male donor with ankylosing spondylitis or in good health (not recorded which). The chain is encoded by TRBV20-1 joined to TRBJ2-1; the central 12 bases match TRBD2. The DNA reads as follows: TGCAGTGTCGCCTCGGGACTAGCGGGCTTCAATGAGCAGTTCTTC. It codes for CSVASGLAGFNEQFF.